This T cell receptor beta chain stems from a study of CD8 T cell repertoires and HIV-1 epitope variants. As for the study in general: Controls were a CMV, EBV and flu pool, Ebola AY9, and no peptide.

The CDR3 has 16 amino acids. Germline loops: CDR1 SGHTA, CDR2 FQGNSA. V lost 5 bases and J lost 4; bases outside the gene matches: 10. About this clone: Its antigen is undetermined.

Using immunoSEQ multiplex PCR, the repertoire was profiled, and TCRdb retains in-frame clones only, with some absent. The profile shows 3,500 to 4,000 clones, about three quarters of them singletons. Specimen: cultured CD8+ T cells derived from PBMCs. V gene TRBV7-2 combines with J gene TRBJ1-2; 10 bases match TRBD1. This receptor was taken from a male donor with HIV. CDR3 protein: CASSQGGQGFPYGYTF. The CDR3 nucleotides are TGTGCCAGCAGCCAAGGGGGACAGGGGTTCCCCTATGGCTACACCTTC.